What follows are 23 T cell receptor beta chains derived from one specimen sequenced in a study of spatial heterogeneity in lung cancer. Noted time point: blood at routine non-recurrence follow-up after resection. A single record per CDR3 protein comes from TCRdb applying MiXCR to the 5' RACE reads. The table shows 30,000 to 35,000 distinct CDR3 sequences, with roughly 10% occurring only once. The starting material was PBMCs, obtained at follow-up. These receptor sequences come from a female donor with early-stage non-small cell lung cancer.

This clonotype was observed at least ten times. The chain recombines TRBV4-1 with TRBJ1-1, with 9 nucleotides matching TRBD1. V dropped 0 bases and J dropped 5; count of bases not matched to a gene: 7. Germline CDR1 reads MGHRA; CDR2 reads YSYEKL. The CDR3 has 16 amino acids. The DNA of the CDR3 is TGCGCCAGCAGCCAAGATACAGGGGGCGTTGGTACTGAAGCTTTCTTT. It codes for CASSQDTGGVGTEAFF.

This chain links TRBV7-9 with TRBJ2-3, with 7 bases matching TRBD1. The CDR3 is made up of 16 amino acids. The ends lost 4 bases at V and 0 bases at J; junction bases unmatched: 7. Germline values: CDR1 SEHNR, CDR2 FQNEAQ (reference sequence). This CDR3 is CASSSLDRDSTDTQYF. DNA of the CDR3: TGTGCCAGCAGCTCACTAGACAGGGATAGCACAGATACGCAGTATTTT.

There are many counts of this clonotype. The J gene is TRBJ1-1, the V gene TRBV12-3 or TRBV12-4; TRBD1 is a possible D gene (5 bases). The germline V and J ends were trimmed by 7 bases and 4 bases, with 16 bases remaining between them. This CDR3 region has 14 residues. The CDR3 sequence: CASNPPEGRTEAFF. The CDR3, as DNA: TGTGCCAGCAATCCCCCAGAGGGACGCACTGAAGCTTTCTTT.

This clonotype was counted only a few times. The V call is TRBV28, the J call TRBJ2-1, with 10 nucleotides matching TRBD1. The CDR3 is 14 residues long. Trimming removed 2 bases from V and 8 bases from J; junction bases left unmatched: 3. Germline CDR1 and CDR2: MDHEN and SYDVKM. This CDR3 is CASSLNGQGDEQFF. Here the CDR3 DNA reads TGTGCCAGCAGTTTAAACGGACAGGGGGATGAGCAGTTCTTC.

This clonotype was detected a few times. The chain has TRBV29-1 and TRBJ2-6; D is uncertain. CDR3 size: 14 residues. V lost 8 bases and J lost 0, with 11 bases in between. Germline lookup yields CDR1 SQVTM and CDR2 ANQGSEA. CDR3 protein: CSCDRHSGANVLTF. For the CDR3, the DNA is TGCAGCTGTGACCGCCACTCTGGGGCCAACGTCCTGACTTTC.

The table lists this clonotype with a few counts. The gene calls are TRBV5-5 and TRBJ1-4; a possible D gene is TRBD1 (5 bases). Trimming left V 4 bases short and J 3 bases short, with 13 bases between. The CDR3 length is 15 residues. The V gene's germline CDR1 is SGHKS and CDR2 YYEKEE (reference sequence). CDR3 in DNA: TGTGCCAGCAGCCCGCCCGGGGGAGCTAATGAAAAACTGTTTTTT. Amino acids: CASSPPGGANEKLFF.

V gene TRBV5-1 combines with J gene TRBJ2-3, with 11 bases aligning to TRBD2. The CDR3 loop spans 19 amino acids. After removal of 0 bases from V and 1 base from J, the junction contained 10 bases not matched to a gene. Germline V gene data show CDR1 as SGHRS and CDR2 as YFSETQ. In nucleotides, the CDR3 is TGCGCCAGCAGCTTGGGGACTTTCACTAGCGGGGGCCGCACAGATACGCAGTATTTT. This sequence encodes CASSLGTFTSGGRTDTQYF.

Ten or more counts support this clonotype. This chain uses TRBV5-1 with TRBJ2-3; D unresolved. The germline V gene has CDR1 SGHRS and CDR2 YFSETQ. The ends were cut back, 0 bases at V and 2 bases at J, with 7 bases in the middle. The CDR3 is 14 amino acids. The CDR3 is CASSLDPNTDTQYF. The CDR3 DNA is TGCGCCAGCAGCTTGGACCCCAACACAGATACGCAGTATTTT.

This clonotype showed up just a few times. The chain uses TRBV7-9 and TRBJ2-5; D might be TRBD1 (6 bases). Between the trimmed V and J ends, which lost 8 bases and 2 bases, there was a span of 12 bases. Germline V gene data show CDR1 as SEHNR and CDR2 as FQNEAQ (reference sequence). The CDR3 runs 13 residues. CDR3 coding DNA: TGTGCCAGCGGACCTAGGGGGCAAGAGACCCAGTACTTC. This sequence encodes CASGPRGQETQYF.

This clonotype was seen repeatedly, ten times or more. V and J are TRBV6-5 and TRBJ1-5; D perhaps matches TRBD1 (5 bases). Between the trimmed V and J ends, which lost 8 bases and 11 bases, there was a span of 16 bases. Germline lookup yields CDR1 MNHEY and CDR2 SVGAGI. The CDR3 is 12 amino acids. The CDR3 DNA follows: TGTGCCAGCGGGAGACAGAAAAATTCCCAGCATTTT. Encoded protein: CASGRQKNSQHF.

The sample holds a few counts of this clonotype. The gene calls are TRBV7-9 and TRBJ1-1; 8 bases agree with TRBD1. The CDR3 contains 14 residues. The germline V gene encodes CDR1 SEHNR and CDR2 FQNEAQ (reference sequence). V was pared by 2 bases and J by 4 bases, with 3 bases of the junction left unmatched. Written as DNA, the CDR3 is TGTGCCAGCAGCTTACAGGGGGCGGTCACTGAAGCTTTCTTT. Protein sequence: CASSLQGAVTEAFF.

This clonotype was detected ten times or more. The genes are TRBV7-6 and TRBJ2-2; 8 bases map to TRBD2. V lost 5 bases and J lost 4; bases outside the gene matches: 12. The CDR3 runs to 17 residues. Germline CDR1 SGHVS, CDR2 FNYEAQ. The CDR3: CASSPLLSGGSTGELFF. For the CDR3, the DNA is TGTGCCAGCAGCCCCCTACTGAGCGGGGGCTCCACCGGGGAGCTGTTTTTT. The full variable domain, rest sourced from reference TRBV7-6 and TRBJ2-2, is GAGVSQSPRYKVTKRGQDVALRCDPISGHVSLYWYRQALGQGPEFLTYFNYEAQQDKSGLPNDRFSAERPEGSISTLTIQRTEQRDSAMYRCASSPLLSGGSTGELFFGEGSRLTVL.

This clonotype was seen only a few times. V gene TRBV28 combines with J gene TRBJ2-5; D gene ambiguous. CDR1 MDHEN and CDR2 SYDVKM come from the germline V gene. The germline V and J ends were trimmed by 2 bases and 5 bases, with 9 bases remaining between them. The CDR3 runs to 13 residues. CDR3 protein: CASSLGFVETQYF. For the CDR3, the DNA is TGTGCCAGCAGTTTAGGGTTTGTCGAGACCCAGTACTTC.

This clonotype was seen a few times. This chain connects TRBV15 to TRBJ1-1; 8 bases align to TRBD1. The ends lost 6 bases at V and 3 bases at J; junction bases unmatched: 3. The CDR3 loop spans 13 amino acids. Germline V gene lookup returns CDR1 LNHNV and CDR2 YYDKDF (reference sequence). CDR3 sequence reads: CATRDRVDTEAFF. CDR3 bases: TGTGCCACCAGGGACAGGGTGGACACTGAAGCTTTCTTT.

This clonotype has ten or more counts. The chain has TRBV7-8 and TRBJ2-3, with D possibly TRBD2 on 6 matching bases. The V gene lost 1 base and the J gene lost 0 bases, with 23 bases spanning the gap. CDR3 size: 20 residues. Germline CDR1 and CDR2: SGHVS and FQNEAQ. The CDR3 DNA is TGTGCCAGCAGCTTAGGGCGGTGGTCGGGGGAACCGTGGAGCACAGATACGCAGTATTTT. This sequence encodes CASSLGRWSGEPWSTDTQYF.

This clonotype was detected ten times or more. This chain joins TRBV5-1 and TRBJ1-2, with D hard to call. This CDR3 contains 16 residues. The germline V gene encodes CDR1 SGHRS and CDR2 YFSETQ. Deletions cut 4 bases from V and 0 bases from J, with 16 bases between. DNA for the CDR3: TGCGCCAGCAGCCCATCCTGGTCTGGGACTAACTATGGCTACACCTTC. Translated, it gives CASSPSWSGTNYGYTF.

This clonotype has ten or more counts. CDR3 sequence (DNA): TGCGCCAGCAGCCAAGATCGGGGCGGGTACTATGAGCAGTTCTTC. It specifies CASSQDRGGYYEQFF. The rearrangement uses TRBV4-3 and TRBJ2-1; perhaps D is TRBD1 or TRBD2 (5 bases each). Germline V gives CDR1 LGHNA, CDR2 YSLEER. The CDR3 runs to 15 residues. The germline V and J ends were trimmed by 0 bases and 8 bases, with 14 bases remaining between them.

This clonotype was seen repeatedly, ten times or more. In nucleotides, the CDR3 is TGCGCCAGCAGCCCCGGAGGTTCAAACACCGGGGAGCTGTTTTTT. This gives the protein CASSPGGSNTGELFF. The chain has TRBV5-1 and TRBJ2-2; tentatively, D is TRBD2 (5 bases). The CDR3 length is 15 residues. Trimming shortened V by 4 bases and J by 2 bases, and 12 bases separated the two germline ends. Germline assignment: CDR1 SGHRS and CDR2 YFSETQ.

This clonotype was picked up many times. V usage is TRBV28 and J usage is TRBJ1-1; 7 nucleotides align to TRBD1. The ends lost 8 bases at V and 1 base at J; junction bases unmatched: 7. The length of the CDR3 is 14 residues. Germline CDR1 reads MDHEN; CDR2 reads SYDVKM. CDR3 amino acids: CASGQVVKNTEAFF. CDR3 DNA sequence: TGTGCCAGCGGACAGGTAGTTAAGAACACTGAAGCTTTCTTT.

This clonotype was detected ten times or more. The gene calls are TRBV10-2 and TRBJ2-3; D assignment may be TRBD1 or TRBD2 (5 bases each). This CDR3 is 17 amino acids long. CDR1 WSHSY and CDR2 SAAADI come from the germline V gene. V dropped 0 bases and J dropped 1 base, with 14 bases sitting between them. CDR3 in amino acids: CASSESSPGDRTDTQYF. The CDR3 DNA reads TGCGCCAGCAGTGAGTCATCCCCCGGGGACCGCACAGATACGCAGTATTTT.

A few counts support this clonotype. V usage is TRBV6-5 and J usage is TRBJ2-2; either TRBD1 or TRBD2 may fit D (5 bases each). Looked up from germline, CDR1 is MNHEY and CDR2 is SVGAGI. Trimming stripped 5 bases from V and 1 base from J, with 11 bases between. CDR3 length: 15 residues. This CDR3 is CASSPGTRNTGELFF. The CDR3 DNA reads TGTGCCAGCAGTCCCGGGACGAGGAACACCGGGGAGCTGTTTTTT.

The chain carries TRBV5-1 and TRBJ1-5; unclear D gene. This CDR3 comprises 14 residues. V lost 3 bases, J lost 4 bases, and 11 bases lay in between. Germline V gene sequence: CDR1 SGHRS, CDR2 YFSETQ. The CDR3 DNA reads as TGCGCCAGCAGCTCTGAAGAGAGGAATCAGCCCCAGCATTTT. Its protein is CASSSEERNQPQHF.

The chain joins TRBV20-1 to TRBJ2-2; 7 bases line up with TRBD1. The ends lost 6 bases at V and 1 base at J; junction bases unmatched: 5. Germline lookup yields CDR1 DFQATT and CDR2 SNEGSKA (reference sequence). The CDR3 sequence is 14 residues long. The CDR3 protein is CSAQTGKNTGELFF. The CDR3 DNA sequence: TGCAGTGCCCAGACAGGGAAGAACACCGGGGAGCTGTTTTTT.